These 9 T cell receptor beta chains were sequenced from one sample in a study of shared clonotypes between healthy human individuals. Libraries were prepared by immunoSEQ multiplex PCR; TCRdb keeps only in-frame clonotypes and omits some of them. The data show over 2 million clones, with approximately 94% seen just once and more than 0.95% held by the top ten. Terminally differentiated effector memory CD45RA+ cells were excluded by CCR7 positive selection of CD45RO-negative cells. The sample was naive CD8+ T cells sorted from blood. The receptor source for this set is a man aged 18-30 years in good health.

The chain couples TRBV7-9 to TRBJ2-3, with a weak D call TRBD2 (6 bases). The germline CDR1 and CDR2 sequences are SEHNR and FQNEAQ (reference sequence). Between the trimmed V and J ends, which lost 4 bases and 6 bases, there was a span of 20 bases. The CDR3 is 16 amino acids. The CDR3 sequence is CASSSSPGAGKDTQYF. The CDR3 region has the DNA TGTGCCAGCAGCTCCTCTCCGGGAGCCGGCAAGGATACGCAGTATTTT. The variable domain in full, with the rest retrieved from reference TRBV7-9 and TRBJ2-3, is DTGVSQNPRHKITKRGQNVTFRCDPISEHNRLYWYRQTLGQGPEFLTYFQNEAQLEKSRLLSDRFSAERPKGSFSTLEIQRTEQGDSAMYLCASSSSPGAGKDTQYFGPGTRLTVL.

The V gene is TRBV4-3, the J gene TRBJ2-6; no clear D. V dropped 0 bases and J dropped 5 bases, with 5 bases sitting between them. Per the germline V gene, CDR1 is LGHNA and CDR2 is YSLEER. The CDR3 sequence is 14 residues long. The CDR3 is CASSQENWANVLTF. The CDR3 DNA follows: TGCGCCAGCAGCCAAGAAAATTGGGCCAACGTCCTGACTTTC.

The chain carries TRBV13 and TRBJ2-7; no clear D. V dropped 3 bases and J dropped 5 bases, with 11 bases sitting between them. The CDR3 is made up of 13 amino acids. Germline V gene sequence: CDR1 PRHDT, CDR2 FYEKMQ (reference sequence). CDR3 bases: TGTGCCAGCAGCTTGCCCTCACTGGACGAGCAGTACTTC. Its translation: CASSLPSLDEQYF.

This chain links TRBV5-5 with TRBJ2-1; D is ambiguous. The V end lost 0 bases, the J end lost 6 bases, and 7 bases lay between the germline ends. CDR1 is SGHKS and CDR2 is YYEKEE in the germline V gene (reference sequence). This CDR3 has 13 residues. In DNA, the CDR3 is TGTGCCAGCAGCTTGGTAGACTCCAATGAGCAGTTCTTC. Translating gives CASSLVDSNEQFF.

This clone was counted between two and nine times. The chain links TRBV27 to TRBJ1-5; D is unresolved. V shed 7 bases and J shed 4 bases, with 17 bases lying between them. Germline V lookup: CDR1 MNHEY, CDR2 SMNVEV (reference sequence). The CDR3 extends over 15 amino acids. The CDR3 loop is CASTSLGIGNQPQHF. The CDR3 coding sequence is TGTGCCAGCACCTCACTAGGTATTGGTAATCAGCCCCAGCATTTT.

The chain links TRBV5-1 to TRBJ2-1; possible D gene TRBD2, 5 bases. CDR3 length: 15 residues. The germline V gene encodes CDR1 SGHRS and CDR2 YFSETQ. V was clipped by 0 bases and J by 8 bases, with 15 bases between them. This CDR3 reads CASSLELATLDEQFF. CDR3 nucleotide sequence: TGCGCCAGCAGCTTGGAATTAGCGACTTTGGATGAGCAGTTCTTC.

CDR3 residues: CASSDGQGGPEAFF. In DNA form, the CDR3 reads TGTGCCAGCAGCGACGGACAGGGCGGGCCTGAAGCTTTCTTT. The gene calls are TRBV7-9 and TRBJ1-1; the match to TRBD1 covers 8 bases. This CDR3 has 14 amino acids. The junction had 8 bases not matched to a gene; V was cut back by 5 bases and J by 6 bases. Germline V lookup: CDR1 SEHNR, CDR2 FQNEAQ (reference sequence).

The V gene is TRBV4-1, the J gene TRBJ2-4, with TRBD2 matching over 8 bases. CDR1 and CDR2 (germline): MGHRA, YSYEKL. Trimming took 2 bases from V and 0 from J; bases not matched to a gene: 3. This CDR3 has 16 amino acids. The chain's CDR3 is CASSQYRGGAKNIQYF. CDR3 nucleotide sequence: TGCGCCAGCAGCCAATACCGGGGGGGAGCCAAAAACATTCAGTACTTC.

The chain carries TRBV6-5 and TRBJ2-5; tentative D call: TRBD1 (6 bases). The V and J ends lost 5 bases and 5 bases respectively, with 12 bases between them. This CDR3 is 13 amino acids long. CDR1 and CDR2 from the germline V gene are MNHEY and SVGAGI. Here the CDR3 DNA reads TGTGCCAGCAGTAACAGGGATGGGGAGACCCAGTACTTC. The encoded protein is CASSNRDGETQYF.